This paragraph covers one T cell receptor beta chain sequence. Antigen: not known. The source of the sample is a study of cytomegalovirus exposure and HLA in healthy donors. Across the whole study: Inside one of the first data releases sat 75 million to 100 million unique TCRs taken from HLA-typed donors. Whole-study findings and limits: A later analysis reportedly identified an Asian-associated ancestry cluster as carrying fewer N-insertions than the roughly 670-donor mean. In a later analysis, most CMV-associated TCR beta chains appeared HLA-restricted.

The PCR contained 60 Vbeta and 13 Jbeta primers. Generated by immunoSEQ multiplex PCR, the TCRdb table keeps only in-frame clones and is missing some. The table shows a few hundred thousand clones, with around 89% occurring only once. The CDR3 sequence is 14 residues long. Looked up from germline, CDR1 is SNHLY and CDR2 is FYNNEI. The V end was cut by 3 bases, the J end by 7 bases, with 10 bases between. The clonotype comes from a woman in her late teens or twenties in good health and CMV-seronegative. What was sequenced was PBMCs. The rearrangement joins TRBV2 to TRBJ1-6; D is unclear. Written as DNA, the CDR3 is TGTGCCAGCAGTGACGGGATCGGGAATTCACCCCTCCACTTT. This translates into CASSDGIGNSPLHF.